These 23 T cell receptor beta chains were all obtained from the same sample, sequenced in a study of T cell changes during pregnancy in multiple sclerosis. The data were produced by immunoSEQ multiplex PCR, yet TCRdb's version contains in-frame clones alone and is incomplete. The table has 65,000 to 85,000 clones, more than 80% seen once. This material consisted of peripheral blood, taken in the first trimester of pregnancy. The receptors derive from a female donor in good health, enrolled as a control in a pregnancy study.

The chain couples TRBV27 to TRBJ1-3; D unresolved. The CDR3 has 14 amino acids. Trimming cost V 3 bases and J 2 bases, with 8 bases left between them. Germline CDR1 reads MNHEY; CDR2 reads SMNVEV (reference sequence). CDR3 DNA sequence: TGTGCCAGCAGTTTGATGGCCACTGGAAACACCATATATTTT. It encodes CASSLMATGNTIYF.

This clone was seen more than once but under ten times. The genes are TRBV7-9 and TRBJ2-7; 10 nucleotides align to TRBD2. Per germline, CDR1 SEHNR and CDR2 FQNEAQ (reference sequence). Trimming took 6 bases from V and 1 from J; bases not matched to a gene: 6. This CDR3 comprises 15 residues. The CDR3 region has the DNA TGTGCCAGCAGTACCAATAGCGGGAGGTCCTACGAGCAGTACTTC. The encoded protein is CASSTNSGRSYEQYF.

The rearrangement uses TRBV7-2 and TRBJ2-1; D is perhaps TRBD2 (6 bases). Germline CDR1 is SGHTA and CDR2 is FQGNSA. The CDR3 loop spans 14 amino acids. Trimming left V 5 bases short and J 9 bases short, with 17 bases between. As DNA, the CDR3 is TGTGCCAGCAGCGGGAGGCTGGGAGGTGGTGAGCAGTTCTTC. As protein: CASSGRLGGGEQFF.

There are a few counts of this clone. The genes are TRBV19 and TRBJ1-2; D gene uncertain. Germline loops: CDR1 LNHDA, CDR2 SQIVND (reference sequence). This CDR3 has 13 residues. Deletions cut 2 bases from V and 4 bases from J, with 8 bases between. The CDR3: CASSITSGYGYTF. CDR3 coding DNA: TGTGCCAGTAGTATAACCTCAGGCTATGGCTACACCTTC.

V gene TRBV7-2 combines with J gene TRBJ2-7; tentatively, D is TRBD1 (5 bases). Trimming took 5 bases from V and 0 from J, leaving 14 bases between them. The CDR3 consists of 15 residues. In germline, CDR1 is SGHTA, CDR2 FQGNSA. The CDR3 nucleotides are TGTGCCAGCAGCCCAGACAGCCTTTTCTCCTACGAGCAGTACTTC. This codes for CASSPDSLFSYEQYF.

The CDR3 coding sequence is TGTGCCAGCAGCTTGACAGGGGACACAGATACGCAGTATTTT. Translated: CASSLTGDTDTQYF. The chain uses TRBV5-6 and TRBJ2-3; 7 positions agree with TRBD1. J gave up 2 bases and V 1 base, and 1 base lay outside the gene matches. In germline, CDR1 is SGHDT, CDR2 YYEEEE. The CDR3 totals 14 residues. Looking up the rest from reference TRBV5-6 and TRBJ2-3 gives the full variable domain: DAGVTQSPTHLIKTRGQQVTLRCSPKSGHDTVSWYQQALGQGPQFIFQYYEEEERQRGNFPDRFSGHQFPNYSSELNVNALLLGDSALYLCASSLTGDTDTQYFGPGTRLTVL.

The CDR3 region has the DNA TGTGCCAGCAGTGAATTCGCGGAGCCCCAGATAAGTACGCAGTATTTT. This codes for CASSEFAEPQISTQYF. The chain employs TRBV25-1 and TRBJ2-3; D is ambiguous. CDR1 MGHDK and CDR2 SYGVNS come from the germline V gene. The CDR3 runs 16 residues. V lost 1 base to trimming and J lost 8 bases, with 19 bases between them. Drawing the rest from reference TRBV25-1 and TRBJ2-3, the complete variable domain is EADIYQTPRYLVIGTGKKITLECSQTMGHDKMYWYQQDPGMELHLIHYSYGVNSTEKGDLSSESTVSRIRTEHFPLTLESARPSHTSQYLCASSEFAEPQISTQYFGPGTRLTVL.

The chain joins TRBV10-2 to TRBJ2-7; 9 positions match TRBD1. Germline CDR1 WSHSY, CDR2 SAAADI. This CDR3 region has 15 residues. After removal of 0 bases from V and 4 bases from J, the junction contained 4 bases not matched to a gene. CDR3 sequence: CASSESRTGEYEQYF. For the CDR3, the DNA is TGCGCCAGCAGTGAGTCCAGGACAGGGGAGTACGAGCAGTACTTC.

In this sample, this clone turned up once. The gene calls are TRBV9 and TRBJ1-5; no clear D. V was cut by 0 bases and J by 4 bases, with 8 bases left in between. The germline V gene encodes CDR1 SGDLS and CDR2 YYNGEE. The CDR3 extends over 14 amino acids. The CDR3 coding sequence is TGTGCCAGCAGCGTAGGTACGGTAAATCAGCCCCAGCATTTT. It translates to CASSVGTVNQPQHF.

The chain combines TRBV6-1 with TRBJ1-3; 7 positions agree with TRBD1. The CDR3 extends over 11 amino acids. V dropped 3 bases and J dropped 16; count of bases not matched to a gene: 6. Germline values: CDR1 MNHNS, CDR2 SASEGT. CDR3 sequence: CASSETDRSYF. In DNA form, the CDR3 reads TGTGCCAGCAGTGAGACGGACAGGAGCTATTTT.

The CDR3 sequence: CASSLELFSGSTTEAFF. CDR3 DNA sequence: TGCGCCAGCAGCTTGGAATTGTTCTCAGGGTCTACCACTGAAGCTTTCTTT. The chain joins TRBV5-1 to TRBJ1-1; D might be TRBD1 (5 bases). CDR3 length equals 17 residues. With 0 bases removed from V and 4 bases from J, the gap between germline ends came to 19 bases. Germline V gives CDR1 SGHRS, CDR2 YFSETQ.

This clone was counted a few times. V usage is TRBV5-5 and J usage is TRBJ1-5; no definite D call. CDR1 SGHKS and CDR2 YYEKEE come from the germline V gene (reference sequence). There are 14 residues in the CDR3. Trimming left V 2 bases short and J 6 bases short, with 12 bases between. The CDR3 DNA sequence: TGTGCCAGCAGCTTAGGTATGGGGAGTCAGCCCCAGCATTTT. It specifies CASSLGMGSQPQHF.

This chain uses TRBV30 with TRBJ1-2; D remains unclear. Germline V gene lookup returns CDR1 GTSNPN and CDR2 SVGIG (reference sequence). The CDR3 spans 14 residues. Trimming cost V 5 bases and J 6 bases, with 19 bases left between them. The CDR3 sequence: CAWAIHGGGHGYTF. The CDR3 DNA is TGTGCCTGGGCCATCCACGGTGGCGGGCATGGCTACACCTTC.

This clone was seen only a few times. The CDR3 DNA sequence: TGTGCCAGCAGCTTAGACAGGGGGGCCTATGGCTACACCTTC. Translated, it gives CASSLDRGAYGYTF. This chain connects TRBV7-2 to TRBJ1-2, with 8 bases that match TRBD1. CDR1 is SGHTA, CDR2 FQGNSA, per germline. The CDR3 runs to 14 residues. The V and J ends lost 1 base and 4 bases, in that order; junction bases with no gene match: 2.

This rearrangement joins TRBV28 to TRBJ1-2; D remains unclear. V shed 10 bases and J shed 8 bases, with 20 bases lying between them. CDR3 length equals 13 residues. Germline loops: CDR1 MDHEN, CDR2 SYDVKM. The CDR3 DNA is TGTGCCACCTCCACCGGGAAAGCGGGAGGCTACACCTTC. Translated: CATSTGKAGGYTF.

The CDR3 nucleotides are TGTGCCAGCAGCCAAGATGGTAGGGCAGGGGCAGCTTTCTTT. Amino acids: CASSQDGRAGAAFF. The chain links TRBV4-2 to TRBJ1-1; D is possibly TRBD1 (6 bases). V was clipped by 0 bases and J by 10 bases, with 15 bases between them. Germline CDR1 and CDR2: LGHNA and YNFKEQ. The length of the CDR3 is 14 residues.

The V and J genes are TRBV30 and TRBJ2-2, with D uncertain. V lost 1 base and J lost 4, with 13 bases in between. The CDR3 spans 15 residues. The V gene's germline CDR1 is GTSNPN and CDR2 SVGIG (reference sequence). CDR3 region: CAWSGGSLSTGELFF. The CDR3 DNA reads TGTGCCTGGAGTGGCGGCTCCTTGAGCACCGGGGAGCTGTTTTTT. The full variable domain, its missing parts supplied by reference TRBV30 and TRBJ2-2, is SQTIHQWPATLVQPVGSPLSLECTVEGTSNPNLYWYRQAAGRGLQLLFYSVGIGQISSEVPQNLSASRPQDRQFILSSKKLLLSDSGFYLCAWSGGSLSTGELFFGEGSRLTVL.

The chain is built from TRBV5-1 and TRBJ1-1; 7 positions match TRBD1. The V segment lost 5 bases and the J segment 5 bases; nucleotides outside the gene matches: 18. The length of the CDR3 is 17 residues. Looked up from germline, CDR1 is SGHRS and CDR2 is YFSETQ. The CDR3 DNA is TGCGCCAGCAGTTCCTATCGAGGGGGCAGAGGTAGGACTGAAGCTTTCTTT. Its translation: CASSSYRGGRGRTEAFF.

The CDR3 here is CASSQSREDYGYTF. CDR3 nucleotides: TGCGCCAGCAGCCAAAGCAGGGAAGACTATGGCTACACCTTC. The chain is built from TRBV4-3 and TRBJ1-2, with TRBD1 as a possible D gene (5 bases). Trimming stripped 2 bases from V and 3 bases from J, with 10 bases between. This CDR3 has 14 residues. Germline V lookup: CDR1 LGHNA, CDR2 YSLEER.

The chain carries TRBV21-1 and TRBJ2-1; the table's D call, TRBD1, has no DNA check behind it. TRBV21-1 is flagged as a pseudogene. There are 13 residues in the CDR3. CDR3 loop: CASSRDSSNEQFF. CDR3 sequence (DNA): TGTGCCAGCAGCAGGGACAGTTCCAATGAGCAGTTCTTC.

The V gene is TRBV5-1, the J gene TRBJ1-2; 7 bases are a match to TRBD1. The J segment lost 0 bases and the V segment lost 1 base, leaving 6 bases of the junction unmatched. Germline CDR1 reads SGHRS; CDR2 reads YFSETQ. This CDR3 spans 16 amino acids. The CDR3 loop reads CASSLQGDTSNYGYTF. CDR3 nucleotide sequence: TGCGCCAGCAGCTTGCAGGGGGACACTTCTAACTATGGCTACACCTTC. Filled out from reference TRBV5-1 and TRBJ1-2, the complete variable domain reads KAGVTQTPRYLIKTRGQQVTLSCSPISGHRSVSWYQQTPGQGLQFLFEYFSETQRNKGNFPGRFSGRQFSNSRSEMNVSTLELGDSALYLCASSLQGDTSNYGYTFGSGTRLTVV.

The chain links TRBV2 to TRBJ1-6; the D gene is possibly TRBD1 (5 bases). Germline V lookup: CDR1 SNHLY, CDR2 FYNNEI. The CDR3 length is 15 residues. V lost 2 bases and J lost 4, with 9 bases in between. CDR3 sequence: CASSESGDYNSPLHF. CDR3 sequence (DNA): TGTGCCAGCAGTGAATCGGGGGATTATAATTCACCCCTCCACTTT.

This chain connects TRBV7-9 to TRBJ2-7; D may be TRBD1 (6 bases). V lost 4 bases and J lost 0, with 19 bases in between. The CDR3 is 17 amino acids. Germline V gives CDR1 SEHNR, CDR2 FQNEAQ (reference sequence). The CDR3, as DNA: TGTGCCAGCAGCTCCGTTGGGACACGGAGGAGCTCCTACGAGCAGTACTTC. Its protein product is CASSSVGTRRSSYEQYF.